The 6 T cell receptor beta chains in this list originate from one sample, sequenced in a study of T cells in Graves' hyperthyroidism and ophthalmopathy. There were TCR beta CDR3 regions amplified from RNA transcripts. When the TCR CDR3 underwent first-round RT-PCR, the HTBI primer set was used. TCRdb reprocessed the multiplex PCR reads via MiXCR and lists one record per CDR3 protein. The table shows a few hundred thousand distinct CDR3 sequences, with around 13% occurring only once. What was sequenced was blood. The receptors were gathered from a woman aged 25 to 39 with Graves' hyperthyroidism that later progressed to Graves' ophthalmopathy.

The sample holds many counts of this clonotype. This chain uses TRBV24-1 with TRBJ2-1; D gene uncertain. The germline V and J ends were trimmed by 4 bases and 8 bases, with 11 bases remaining between them. There are 13 residues in the CDR3. The germline CDR1 and CDR2 sequences are KGHDR and SFDVKD. CDR3 amino acids: CATSDQTIHEQFF. CDR3 DNA: TGTGCCACCAGTGACCAAACAATCCATGAGCAGTTCTTC.

This clonotype was seen ten or more times. The rearrangement joins TRBV28 to TRBJ1-6, with D perhaps TRBD1 (6 bases). Trimming pared 6 bases from V and 5 bases from J, leaving 23 bases between. The germline gives CDR1 MDHEN, CDR2 SYDVKM. The CDR3 sequence is 18 residues long. The CDR3 loop reads CASSSPAGGPGDNSPLHF. For the CDR3, the DNA is TGTGCCAGCAGCTCCCCCGCAGGAGGTCCAGGGGATAATTCACCCCTCCACTTT.

The CDR3 sequence: CASSLRSGSLAYGYTF. The CDR3 nucleotides are TGTGCCAGCAGTTTGAGATCAGGGTCGCTCGCCTATGGCTACACCTTC. The J gene is TRBJ1-2, the V gene TRBV28; a weak D match, TRBD1 (5 bases). Germline CDR1 is MDHEN and CDR2 is SYDVKM. Trimming pared 3 bases from V and 4 bases from J, leaving 18 bases between. This CDR3 comprises 16 residues.

In its sample, this clonotype was seen many times. The rearrangement links TRBV6-1 to TRBJ1-1, with TRBD1 matching 7 bases. After removal of 3 bases from V and 2 bases from J, the junction contained 6 bases not matched to a gene. The CDR3 covers 15 residues. Germline CDR1 reads MNHNS; CDR2 reads SASEGT. The CDR3 is CASSEQGGPNTEAFF. CDR3 nucleotide sequence: TGTGCCAGCAGTGAGCAAGGGGGCCCCAACACTGAAGCTTTCTTT.

This clonotype was picked up a small number of times. The chain has TRBV19 and TRBJ1-5; D perhaps matches TRBD1 (6 bases). This CDR3 comprises 15 residues. Trimming left V 0 bases short and J 2 bases short, with 8 bases between. The germline gives CDR1 LNHDA, CDR2 SQIVND (reference sequence). DNA for the CDR3: TGTGCCAGTAGTATAGAGGACAGTGGCAATCAGCCCCAGCATTTT. This gives the protein CASSIEDSGNQPQHF.

This clonotype was seen many times. The chain recombines TRBV12-3 or TRBV12-4 with TRBJ2-7, with TRBD1 matching over 7 bases. The CDR3 is 13 residues long. J gave up 3 bases and V 6 bases, and 5 bases lay outside the gene matches. Here the CDR3 DNA reads TGTGCCAGCAGCCTGGGACAGTTCTACGAGCAGTACTTC. This gives the protein CASSLGQFYEQYF.